This TCR beta chain came from a study of radiation and T cells in renal cell carcinoma. TCRdb's table, derived via immunoSEQ multiplex PCR, lists solely in-frame clones and lacks some. Altogether tens of thousands of clones are present, roughly four fifths being singletons, with the ten largest covering 6.8%. Turning to this clone: Antigen specificity is unknown.

The V segment lost 1 base and the J segment 3 bases; nucleotides outside the gene matches: 8. Germline V gene sequence: CDR1 SNHLY, CDR2 FYNNEI. This CDR3 is 18 amino acids long. Findings and caveats of the study: From baseline, blood top tumor clonotypes peaked at 2 weeks post-radiation.

The time point here: blood 2 weeks post-SBRT. This sample's treatment: 15 Gy SBRT to primary tumor, nephrectomy 4 weeks later. The sample here was blood, taken from a patient whose treatment included radiotherapy and nephrectomy. The J gene is TRBJ2-2, the V gene TRBV2; 10 bases are shared with TRBD1. This clonotype was obtained from a man between 60 and 75 years old with renal cell carcinoma. The CDR3 is CASSEVPGTGDHTGELFF. In nucleotides, the CDR3 is TGTGCCAGCAGTGAAGTTCCCGGGACAGGGGACCACACCGGGGAGCTGTTTTTT. The entire variable domain, with the rest obtained from reference TRBV2 and TRBJ2-2, is as follows: EPEVTQTPSHQVTQMGQEVILRCVPISNHLYFYWYRQILGQKVEFLVSFYNNEISEKSEIFDDQFSVERPDGSNFTLKIRSTKLEDSAMYFCASSEVPGTGDHTGELFFGEGSRLTVL.